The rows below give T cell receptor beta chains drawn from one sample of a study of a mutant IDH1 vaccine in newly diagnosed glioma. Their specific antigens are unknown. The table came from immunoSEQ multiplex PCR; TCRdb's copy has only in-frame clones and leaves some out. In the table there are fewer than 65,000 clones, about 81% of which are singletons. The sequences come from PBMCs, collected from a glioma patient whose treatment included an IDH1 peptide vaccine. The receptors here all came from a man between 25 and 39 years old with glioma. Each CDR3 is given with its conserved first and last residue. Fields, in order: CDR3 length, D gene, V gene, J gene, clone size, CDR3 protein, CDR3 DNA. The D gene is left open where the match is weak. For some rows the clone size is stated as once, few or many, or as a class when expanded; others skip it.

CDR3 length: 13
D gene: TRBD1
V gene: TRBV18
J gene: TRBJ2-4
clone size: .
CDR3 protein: CASSVGTGRIQYF
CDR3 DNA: TGTGCCAGCTCAGTCGGGACAGGGAGAATTCAGTACTTC

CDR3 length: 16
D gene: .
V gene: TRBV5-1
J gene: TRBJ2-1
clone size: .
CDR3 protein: CASSSQIQPDSWEQFF
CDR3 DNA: TGCGCCAGCAGCTCCCAGATCCAGCCCGATTCGTGGGAGCAGTTCTTC

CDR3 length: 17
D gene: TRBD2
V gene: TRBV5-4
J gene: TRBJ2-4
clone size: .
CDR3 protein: CASSIQRLAGDWDIQYF
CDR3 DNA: TGTGCCAGCAGTATCCAACGACTAGCGGGGGATTGGGACATTCAGTACTTC

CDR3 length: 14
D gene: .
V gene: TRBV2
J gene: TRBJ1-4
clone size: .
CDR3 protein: CASSEVRGNEKLFF
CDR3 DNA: TGTGCCAGCAGTGAGGTCCGCGGTAATGAAAAACTGTTTTTT

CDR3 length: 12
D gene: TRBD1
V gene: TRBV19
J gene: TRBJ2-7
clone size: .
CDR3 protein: CASRDRGYEQYF
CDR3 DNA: TGTGCCAGTAGGGACAGGGGGTACGAGCAGTACTTC

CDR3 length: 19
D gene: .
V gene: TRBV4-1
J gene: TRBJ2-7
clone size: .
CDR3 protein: CASSHPGAGPSQGSYEQYF
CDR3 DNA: TGCGCCAGCAGCCACCCCGGGGCAGGGCCTTCCCAGGGCTCCTACGAGCAGTACTTC

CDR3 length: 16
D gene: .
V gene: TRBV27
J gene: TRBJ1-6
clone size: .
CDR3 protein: CASSWTASSYNSPLHF
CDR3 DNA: TGTGCCAGCAGTTGGACAGCAAGCTCCTATAATTCACCCCTCCACTTT

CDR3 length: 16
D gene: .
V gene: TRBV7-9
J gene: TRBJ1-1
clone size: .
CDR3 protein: CASSPFPRVVGTEAFF
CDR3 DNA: TGTGCCAGCAGCCCTTTTCCCCGGGTGGTTGGCACTGAAGCTTTCTTT

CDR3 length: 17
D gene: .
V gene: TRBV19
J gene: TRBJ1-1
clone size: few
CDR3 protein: CASSPTGLKGTVTEAFF
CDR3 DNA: TGTGCCAGTTCCCCAACAGGGTTAAAGGGGACCGTCACTGAAGCTTTCTTT

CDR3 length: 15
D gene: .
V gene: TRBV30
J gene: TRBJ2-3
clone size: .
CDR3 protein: CAWSGGASGTDTQYF
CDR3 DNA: TGTGCCTGGAGTGGAGGGGCTAGCGGCACAGATACGCAGTATTTT

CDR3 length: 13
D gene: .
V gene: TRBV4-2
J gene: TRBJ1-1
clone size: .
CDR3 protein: CASSLHGNTEAFF
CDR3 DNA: TGTGCCAGCAGCCTCCATGGAAACACTGAAGCTTTCTTT

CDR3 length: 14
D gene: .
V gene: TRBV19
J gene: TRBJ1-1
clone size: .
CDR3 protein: CASTQGIVNTEAFF
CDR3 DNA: TGTGCCAGTACCCAAGGTATAGTGAACACTGAAGCTTTCTTT

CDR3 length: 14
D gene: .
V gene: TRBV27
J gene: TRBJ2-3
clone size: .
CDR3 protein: CASSLTMIPDTQYF
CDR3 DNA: TGTGCCAGCAGTCTGACTATGATCCCAGATACGCAGTATTTT

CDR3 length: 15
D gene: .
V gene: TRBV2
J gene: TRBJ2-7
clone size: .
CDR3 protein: CASSDGGQGLYEQYF
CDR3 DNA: TGTGCCAGCAGTGATGGGGGGCAGGGTCTCTACGAGCAGTACTTC

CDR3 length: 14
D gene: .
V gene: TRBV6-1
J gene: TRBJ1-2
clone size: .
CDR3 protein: CASSDGRSNYGYTF
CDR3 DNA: TGTGCCAGCAGTGACGGCAGGAGTAACTATGGCTACACCTTC

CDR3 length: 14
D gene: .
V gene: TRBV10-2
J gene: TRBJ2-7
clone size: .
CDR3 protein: CASSGLSGGNEQYF
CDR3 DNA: TGCGCCAGCAGTGGGCTGTCCGGCGGCAACGAGCAGTACTTC

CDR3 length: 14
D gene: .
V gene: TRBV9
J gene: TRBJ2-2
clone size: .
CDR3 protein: CASSVDVEPGELFF
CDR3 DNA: TGTGCCAGCAGCGTAGACGTGGAGCCCGGGGAGCTGTTTTTT

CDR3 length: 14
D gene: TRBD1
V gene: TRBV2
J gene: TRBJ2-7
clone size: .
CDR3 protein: CASSPGGFVYEQYF
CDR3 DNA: TGTGCCAGCAGCCCAGGGGGCTTCGTTTACGAGCAGTACTTC

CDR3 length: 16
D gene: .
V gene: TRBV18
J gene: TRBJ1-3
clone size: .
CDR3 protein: CASSPLRGGSGNTIYF
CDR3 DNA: TGTGCCAGCTCACCACTGCGGGGCGGCTCTGGAAACACCATATATTTT

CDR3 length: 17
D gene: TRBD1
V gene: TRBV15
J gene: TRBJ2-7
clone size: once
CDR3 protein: CATSRERPGQAPYEQYF
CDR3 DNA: TGTGCCACCAGCAGAGAGAGGCCGGGACAGGCTCCCTACGAGCAGTACTTC

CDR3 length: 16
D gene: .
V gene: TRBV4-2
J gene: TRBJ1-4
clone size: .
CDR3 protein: CASSQDLGSTNEKLFF
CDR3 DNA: TGTGCCAGCAGCCAAGACCTGGGTTCAACTAATGAAAAACTGTTTTTT

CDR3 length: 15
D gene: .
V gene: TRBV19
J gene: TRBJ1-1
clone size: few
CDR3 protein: CASSIVAGVNTEAFF
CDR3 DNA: TGTGCCAGTAGTATAGTCGCAGGAGTGAACACTGAAGCTTTCTTT

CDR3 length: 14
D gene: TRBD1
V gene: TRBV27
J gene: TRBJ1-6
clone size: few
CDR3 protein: CASSLGQMNSPLHF
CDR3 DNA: TGTGCCAGCAGCCTGGGACAGATGAATTCACCCCTCCACTTT

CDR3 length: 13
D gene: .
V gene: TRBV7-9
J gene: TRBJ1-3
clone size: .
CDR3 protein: CASTWAAGNTIYF
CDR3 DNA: TGTGCCAGCACCTGGGCGGCTGGAAACACCATATATTTT

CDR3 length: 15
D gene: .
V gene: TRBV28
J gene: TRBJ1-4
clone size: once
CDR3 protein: CASSPFRGTNEKLFF
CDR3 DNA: TGTGCCAGCAGCCCATTCCGGGGAACTAATGAAAAACTGTTTTTT

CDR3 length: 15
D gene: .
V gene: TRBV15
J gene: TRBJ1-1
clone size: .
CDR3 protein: CATSTDSQGVGEAFF
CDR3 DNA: TGTGCCACCAGCACGGACAGCCAGGGCGTCGGTGAAGCTTTCTTT

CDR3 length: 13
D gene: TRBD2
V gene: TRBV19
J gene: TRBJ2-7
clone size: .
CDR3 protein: CASNAGGLGEQYF
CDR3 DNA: TGTGCCAGTAATGCGGGGGGACTCGGCGAGCAGTACTTC

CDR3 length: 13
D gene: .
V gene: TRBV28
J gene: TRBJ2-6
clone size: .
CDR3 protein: CASRESGANVLTF
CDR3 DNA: TGTGCCAGCAGGGAGTCTGGGGCCAACGTCCTGACTTTC

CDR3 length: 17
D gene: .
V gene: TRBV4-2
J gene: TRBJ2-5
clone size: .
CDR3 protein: CASSQDPFSGAQETQYF
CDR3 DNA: TGTGCCAGCAGCCAAGACCCCTTCTCTGGGGCCCAAGAGACCCAGTACTTC